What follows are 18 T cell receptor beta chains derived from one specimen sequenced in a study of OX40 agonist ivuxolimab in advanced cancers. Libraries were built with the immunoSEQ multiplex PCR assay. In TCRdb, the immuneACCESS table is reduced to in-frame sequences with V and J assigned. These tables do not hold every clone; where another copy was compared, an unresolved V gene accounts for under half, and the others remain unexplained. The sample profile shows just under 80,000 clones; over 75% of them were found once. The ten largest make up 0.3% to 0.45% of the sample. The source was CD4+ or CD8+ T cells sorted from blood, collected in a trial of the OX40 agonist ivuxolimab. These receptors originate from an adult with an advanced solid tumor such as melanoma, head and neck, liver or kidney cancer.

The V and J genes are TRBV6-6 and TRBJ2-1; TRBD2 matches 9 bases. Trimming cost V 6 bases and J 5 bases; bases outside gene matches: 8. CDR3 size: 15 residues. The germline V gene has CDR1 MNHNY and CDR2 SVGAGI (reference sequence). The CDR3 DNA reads TGTGCCAGCAGACCCCCGGGACTAGCCAACAATGAGCAGTTCTTC. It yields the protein CASRPPGLANNEQFF.

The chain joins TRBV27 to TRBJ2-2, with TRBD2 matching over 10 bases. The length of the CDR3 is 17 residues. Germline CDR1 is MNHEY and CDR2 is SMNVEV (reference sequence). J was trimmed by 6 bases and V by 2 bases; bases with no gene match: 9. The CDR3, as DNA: TGTGCCAGCAGTTTACGAAATAGCGGGAGGTCTTCCGGGGAGCTGTTTTTT. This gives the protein CASSLRNSGRSSGELFF.

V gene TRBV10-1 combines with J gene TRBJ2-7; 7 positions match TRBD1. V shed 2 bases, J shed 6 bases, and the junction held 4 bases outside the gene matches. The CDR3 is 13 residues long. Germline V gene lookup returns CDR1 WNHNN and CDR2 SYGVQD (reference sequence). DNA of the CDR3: TGCGCCAGCAGTGAGAGAGGGGGCGGCGAGCAGTACTTC. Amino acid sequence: CASSERGGGEQYF.

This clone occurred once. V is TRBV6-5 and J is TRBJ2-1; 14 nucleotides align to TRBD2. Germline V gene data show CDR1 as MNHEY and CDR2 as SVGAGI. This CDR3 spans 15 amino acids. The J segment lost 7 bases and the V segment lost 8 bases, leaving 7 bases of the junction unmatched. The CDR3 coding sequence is TGTGCCAGCCGACCGGGGACTAGCGGGAGAAATGAGCAGTTCTTC. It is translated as CASRPGTSGRNEQFF.

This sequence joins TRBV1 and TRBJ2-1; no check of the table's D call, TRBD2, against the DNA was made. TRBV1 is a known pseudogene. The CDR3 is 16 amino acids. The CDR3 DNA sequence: TGCACCAGCAGCCCTCGGACTAGCGGGTTTTACAATGAGCAGTTCTTC. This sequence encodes CTSSPRTSGFYNEQFF.

The DNA of the CDR3 is TGTGCCAGCAGTTACTCGACGGGAGAAACAGAGACCCAGTACTTC. Translation gives CASSYSTGETETQYF. The V call is TRBV6-5, the J call TRBJ2-5; D is perhaps TRBD2 (6 bases). The CDR3 has 15 residues. V was shortened by 0 bases and J by 4 bases, with 12 bases between the two germline ends. CDR1 is MNHEY and CDR2 is SVGAGI in the germline V gene.

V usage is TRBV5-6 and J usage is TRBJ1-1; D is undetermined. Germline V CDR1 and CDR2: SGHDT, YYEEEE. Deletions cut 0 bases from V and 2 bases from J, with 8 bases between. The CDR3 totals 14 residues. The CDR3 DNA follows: TGTGCCAGCAGCTTGGCCGACCAAAACACTGAAGCTTTCTTT. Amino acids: CASSLADQNTEAFF.

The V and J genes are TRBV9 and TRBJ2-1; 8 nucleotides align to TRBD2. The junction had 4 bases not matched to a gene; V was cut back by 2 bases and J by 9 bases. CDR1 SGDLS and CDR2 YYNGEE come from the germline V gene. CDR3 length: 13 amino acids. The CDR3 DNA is TGTGCCAGCAGCGTCGGGAGGGCCGGTGAGCAGTTCTTC. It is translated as CASSVGRAGEQFF. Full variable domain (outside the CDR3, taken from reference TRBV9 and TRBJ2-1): DSGVTQTPKHLITATGQRVTLRCSPRSGDLSVYWYQQSLDQGLQFLIQYYNGEERAKGNILERFSAQQFPDLHSELNLSSLELGDSALYFCASSVGRAGEQFFGPGTRLTVL.

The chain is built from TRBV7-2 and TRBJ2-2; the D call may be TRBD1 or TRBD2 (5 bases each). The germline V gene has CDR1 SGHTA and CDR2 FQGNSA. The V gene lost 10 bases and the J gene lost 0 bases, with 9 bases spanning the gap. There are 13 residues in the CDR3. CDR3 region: CATGTANTGELFF. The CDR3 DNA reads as TGTGCCACCGGGACGGCGAACACCGGGGAGCTGTTTTTT.

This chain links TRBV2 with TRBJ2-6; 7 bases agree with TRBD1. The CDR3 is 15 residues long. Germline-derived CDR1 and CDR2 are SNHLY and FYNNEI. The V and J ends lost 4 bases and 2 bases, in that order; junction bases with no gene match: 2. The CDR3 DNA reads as TGTGCCAGCAGTGGAACAGGGGCTGGGGCCAACGTCCTGACTTTC. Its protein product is CASSGTGAGANVLTF.

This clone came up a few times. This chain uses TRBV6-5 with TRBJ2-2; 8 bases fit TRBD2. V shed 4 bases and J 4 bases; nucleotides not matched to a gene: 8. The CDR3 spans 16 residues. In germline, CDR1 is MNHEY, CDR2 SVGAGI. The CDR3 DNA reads TGTGCCAGCAGTTTCAACGGACTAGCCGCCACCGGGGAGCTGTTTTTT. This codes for CASSFNGLAATGELFF.

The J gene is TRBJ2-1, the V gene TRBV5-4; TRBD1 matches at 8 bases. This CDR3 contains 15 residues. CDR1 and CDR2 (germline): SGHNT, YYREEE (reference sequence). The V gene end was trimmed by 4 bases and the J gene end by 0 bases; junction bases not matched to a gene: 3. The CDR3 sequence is CASSKDRVSYNEQFF. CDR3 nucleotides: TGTGCCAGCAGCAAGGACAGGGTCTCCTACAATGAGCAGTTCTTC. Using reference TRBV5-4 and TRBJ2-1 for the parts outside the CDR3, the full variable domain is ETGVTQSPTHLIKTRGQQVTLRCSSQSGHNTVSWYQQALGQGPQFIFQYYREEENGRGNFPPRFSGLQFPNYSSELNVNALELDDSALYLCASSKDRVSYNEQFFGPGTRLTVL.

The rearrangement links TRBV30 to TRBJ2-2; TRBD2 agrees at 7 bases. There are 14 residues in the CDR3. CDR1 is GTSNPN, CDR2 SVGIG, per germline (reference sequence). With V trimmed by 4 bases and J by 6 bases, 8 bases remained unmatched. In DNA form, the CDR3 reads TGTGCCTGGACTAGGACTAGTCCGGCCGGGGAGCTGTTTTTT. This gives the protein CAWTRTSPAGELFF.

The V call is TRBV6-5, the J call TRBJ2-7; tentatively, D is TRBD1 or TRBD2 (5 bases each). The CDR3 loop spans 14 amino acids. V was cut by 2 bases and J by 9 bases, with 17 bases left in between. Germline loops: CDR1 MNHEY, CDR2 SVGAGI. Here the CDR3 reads CASSYRAGAPVQYF. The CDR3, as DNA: TGTGCCAGCAGTTACCGCGCCGGGGCCCCCGTGCAGTACTTC.

The CDR3 here is CASSLGQGFNEQYF. The CDR3 DNA is TGCGCCAGCAGCCTGGGACAGGGCTTCAACGAGCAGTACTTC. The chain couples TRBV5-1 to TRBJ2-7, with TRBD1 matching 9 bases. The trim removed 4 bases at V and 5 bases at J, leaving 7 bases unmatched. The CDR3 sequence is 14 residues long. Looked up from germline, CDR1 is SGHRS and CDR2 is YFSETQ.

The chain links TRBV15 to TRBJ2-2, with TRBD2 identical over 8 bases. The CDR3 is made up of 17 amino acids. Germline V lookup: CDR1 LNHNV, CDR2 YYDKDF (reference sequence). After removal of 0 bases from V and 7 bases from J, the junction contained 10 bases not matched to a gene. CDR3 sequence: CATSRDWSGSFGGELFF. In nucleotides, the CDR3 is TGTGCCACCAGCAGAGATTGGAGCGGGAGCTTCGGCGGGGAGCTGTTTTTT.

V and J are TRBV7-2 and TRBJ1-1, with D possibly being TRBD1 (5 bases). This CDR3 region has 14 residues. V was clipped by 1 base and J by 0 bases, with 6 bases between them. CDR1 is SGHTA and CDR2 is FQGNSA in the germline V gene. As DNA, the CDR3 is TGTGCCAGCAGCTTAGGACAGTTGAACACTGAAGCTTTCTTT. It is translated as CASSLGQLNTEAFF.

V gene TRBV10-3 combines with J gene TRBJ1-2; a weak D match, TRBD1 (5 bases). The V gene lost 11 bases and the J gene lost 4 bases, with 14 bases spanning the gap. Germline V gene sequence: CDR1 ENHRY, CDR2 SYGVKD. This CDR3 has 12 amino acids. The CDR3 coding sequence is TGTGCCGCCGACCAGGGAGGCTATGGCTACACCTTC. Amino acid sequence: CAADQGGYGYTF.